The clone carrying this TCR beta chain was counted between two and nine times. Antigen: not known. Only in-frame clones appear in the TCRdb table, and some are missing; sequencing was by immunoSEQ multiplex PCR. This sample has 110,000 or so clones; about 86% occur once, and the top ten carry 15% to 20%. These data are taken from a study of T cell responses to AZD1222 COVID-19 vaccine. Study findings and constraints: Reportedly, nearly half the spike-specific TCRs target unmutated variant regions. When two AZD1222 doses had been given, Spike-specific TCR breadth and depth rose.

The length of the CDR3 is 11 residues. The V end lost 4 bases, the J end lost 5 bases, and 5 bases lay between the germline ends. Germline lookup yields CDR1 MDHEN and CDR2 SYDVKM. The specimen was peripheral blood, collected 28 days after the second AZD1222 dose. This sequence was found in an adult who received the AZD1222 COVID-19 vaccine. This chain links TRBV28 with TRBJ1-2; no clear D gene. CDR3 residues: CASSYPYGYTF. The CDR3, as DNA: TGTGCCAGCAGTTACCCGTATGGCTACACCTTC.